The rows below give T cell receptor beta chains drawn from one sample of a study of ipilimumab plus nivolumab after autologous stem cell transplantation. The assay was immunoSEQ multiplex PCR, and TCRdb's table has in-frame clones only and misses some. Of about 40,000 clones in the sample, over 90% were seen once. Sample: PBMCs, taken in a trial of ipilimumab plus nivolumab as post-transplant consolidation. The receptor source for this set is a male donor with multiple myeloma. Each CDR3 is given without its conserved first and last residue. Each record gives: CDR3 protein, CDR3 length, V gene, J gene.

ATSRDRGIPRSNQPQH	16	TRBV15	TRBJ1-5
ASSYWDRGTYEQY	13	TRBV6-5	TRBJ2-7
ASTEDRANQPQH	12	TRBV19	TRBJ1-5
ASSYGAGQETQY	12	TRBV6-5	TRBJ2-5
SVEDTGQVNYGYT	13	TRBV29-1	TRBJ1-2
ASSIDRDRGLTGELF	15	TRBV19	TRBJ2-2
ASSYRRGYDEQY	12	TRBV6-6	TRBJ2-7
ASRGTSYEQY	10	TRBV6-5	TRBJ2-7
ASSERTGNLWEQY	13	TRBV11-2	TRBJ2-7
ASSSPGQGLYEQY	13	TRBV28	TRBJ2-7
ASRKDQGLHSPLH	13	TRBV2	TRBJ1-6
ASSLAGGSTDTQY	13	TRBV28	TRBJ2-3
ASSPARNQPQH	11	TRBV18	TRBJ1-5
ASSQTGNTEAF	11	TRBV28	TRBJ1-1
ASSFGGGGYEQY	12	TRBV7-3	TRBJ2-7
ASSSSAGERTGELF	14	TRBV5-1	TRBJ2-2
ASSVDRGVNEQF	12	TRBV28	TRBJ2-1
AISTGYNEQF	10	TRBV10-3	TRBJ2-1
ARSPEGQGGYGYT	13	TRBV5-3	TRBJ1-2
ASSQGTSGAYNEQF	14	TRBV7-9	TRBJ2-1
ASSGSGDPEQY	11	TRBV9	TRBJ2-7
ASSPRQGARDEQF	13	TRBV7-2	TRBJ2-1
SVEGSSGRKPYEQY	14	TRBV29-1	TRBJ2-7
AWSVPSGDYSPLH	13	TRBV30	TRBJ1-6
ASSFGQNPYEQY	12	TRBV5-4	TRBJ2-7
ASSQLSGRLKETQY	14	TRBV4-1	TRBJ2-5
ASGQNTEAF	9	TRBV7-9	TRBJ1-1
ASSQDWLNTGELF	13	TRBV4-3	TRBJ2-2
ASSFVQGGGNTIY	13	TRBV11-2	TRBJ1-3
ASRVGTGGKDEQF	13	TRBV19	TRBJ2-1
ASSLGSSGRHGELF	14	TRBV5-1	TRBJ2-2
ASSPDRGSYNEQF	13	TRBV4-3	TRBJ2-1
AWSVGYSQETQY	12	TRBV30	TRBJ2-5
ASSLRGNTEAF	11	TRBV5-6	TRBJ1-1
ASSPPDRGRQY	11	TRBV7-2	TRBJ2-7
ASSQDRGVQPQH	12	TRBV6-5	TRBJ1-5
ASSHTLFGGVSPGYEQF	17	TRBV28	TRBJ2-1
ATQRGSMNTEAF	12	TRBV6-6	TRBJ1-1
ASSPLAGGDTGELF	14	TRBV5-1	TRBJ2-2
ASSQRQGALKRQTQY	15	TRBV14	TRBJ2-5
ASSPLAVNQETQY	13	TRBV27	TRBJ2-5
AGRDPAYEQY	10	TRBV6-5	TRBJ2-7
ASSQDGSYNSPLH	13	TRBV4-1	TRBJ1-6
ASSFGLSGNTIY	12	TRBV7-9	TRBJ1-3
ASSLEWLGPSGANVLT	16	TRBV5-1	TRBJ2-6
ASSVDGRPRSGTQY	14	TRBV9	TRBJ2-3
ATSPDSPAPYNEQF	14	TRBV15	TRBJ2-1
ASSYAGLSYEQY	12	TRBV11-2	TRBJ2-7
ASSPMGSGGAGETQY	15	TRBV7-7	TRBJ2-5
ASSVARDNEQF	11	TRBV9	TRBJ2-1
AGGHLGNIQY	10	TRBV30	TRBJ2-4
ASSGDRGPFGTEAF	14	TRBV9	TRBJ1-1
ASSPTAAGPYEQY	13	TRBV18	TRBJ2-7